Following are 21 T cell receptor beta chains from one sample sequenced in a study of post-analysis software for immune sequencing data. Study-level points and caveats: Among roughly 5 TRBV segments more frequent in patients than controls were TRBV5-6, TRBV5-1 and TRBV20-1.

Unique molecular identifiers featured in each of the TCR beta cDNA libraries. TCRdb redid the calling of the PCR reads with MiXCR, one entry per CDR3 protein. The sample shows approximately 260,000 distinct CDR3 sequences, 30% to 45% of them seen only once. Their antigens are not known. The material sequenced was blood. The source of these receptors is a girl aged 5-17 years with multiple sclerosis.

As to this clonotype: This may come from a read error, since a much larger clone is one base off. The chain couples TRBV6-5 to TRBJ1-2; 7 positions match TRBD1. The trim removed 1 base at V and 8 bases at J, leaving 4 bases unmatched. CDR3 length: 13 amino acids. Germline V gene sequence: CDR1 MNHEY, CDR2 SVGAGI. The CDR3 reads CASSYLTGPGYTF. The CDR3 region has the DNA TGTGCCAGCAGTTACTTGACAGGGCCAGGCTACACCTTC.

This chain uses TRBV27 with TRBJ1-5, with a possible D match to TRBD1 (6 bases). Trimming removed 5 bases from V and 4 bases from J, with 18 bases in between. This CDR3 contains 16 residues. Germline CDR1 is MNHEY and CDR2 is SMNVEV (reference sequence). CDR3 in DNA: TGTGCCAGCAGTCCCCCGGGACAACAACCTAATCAGCCCCAGCATTTT. It codes for CASSPPGQQPNQPQHF.

This clonotype was seen many times. The rearrangement uses TRBV7-9 and TRBJ1-1; D is possibly TRBD1 (5 bases). The CDR3 consists of 13 residues. CDR1 and CDR2 (germline): SEHNR, FQNEAQ (reference sequence). Between the trimmed V and J ends, which lost 6 bases and 7 bases, there was a span of 15 bases. CDR3: CASSPELQGEAFF. Here the CDR3 DNA reads TGTGCCAGCAGTCCCGAGTTGCAGGGTGAAGCTTTCTTT. Variable domain in full (rest from reference TRBV7-9 and TRBJ1-1): DTGVSQNPRHKITKRGQNVTFRCDPISEHNRLYWYRQTLGQGPEFLTYFQNEAQLEKSRLLSDRFSAERPKGSFSTLEIQRTEQGDSAMYLCASSPELQGEAFFGQGTRLTVV.

This clonotype was detected many times. This chain links TRBV5-1 with TRBJ2-3; TRBD2 matches 7 bases. The CDR3 spans 16 residues. Germline trimming cut 0 bases from V and 5 bases from J; bases unmatched to any gene: 9. Germline loops: CDR1 SGHRS, CDR2 YFSETQ. The chain's CDR3 is CASSLASRAGRDTQYF. In DNA form, the CDR3 reads TGCGCCAGCAGCTTGGCATCGCGAGCGGGAAGAGATACGCAGTATTTT. The full variable domain, completed using reference TRBV5-1 and TRBJ2-3, is KAGVTQTPRYLIKTRGQQVTLSCSPISGHRSVSWYQQTPGQGLQFLFEYFSETQRNKGNFPGRFSGRQFSNSRSEMNVSTLELGDSALYLCASSLASRAGRDTQYFGPGTRLTVL.

The sample holds many counts of this clonotype. J is TRBJ2-4 and V is TRBV10-3; D possibly corresponds to TRBD1 (5 bases). Germline V gene lookup returns CDR1 ENHRY and CDR2 SYGVKD. The CDR3 sequence is 20 residues long. V was clipped by 0 bases and J by 3 bases, with 24 bases between them. The CDR3 nucleotides read TGTGCCATCAGTGAGTCGATCTCCAGGGATCGGTCCTCGGGCAAAAACATTCAGTACTTC. This encodes CAISESISRDRSSGKNIQYF.

This clonotype has a count of ten or more. This rearrangement joins TRBV15 to TRBJ2-3; 10 bases line up with TRBD1. Per the germline V gene, CDR1 is LNHNV and CDR2 is YYDKDF (reference sequence). Trimming took 5 bases from V and 6 from J; bases not matched to a gene: 5. CDR3 length: 14 amino acids. The CDR3 DNA sequence: TGTGCCACCAGCCTGGGACAGGGGACGGATACGCAGTATTTT. This gives the protein CATSLGQGTDTQYF.

The J gene is TRBJ2-7, the V gene TRBV3-1; no clear D. Germline V lookup: CDR1 LGHDT, CDR2 YNNKEL (reference sequence). The CDR3 covers 12 residues. Trimming removed 4 bases at V and 2 bases at J, with 6 bases between. The CDR3 sequence is CASSRTAYEQYF. DNA of the CDR3: TGTGCCAGCAGCCGGACGGCCTACGAGCAGTACTTC.

This chain joins TRBV12-3 or TRBV12-4 and TRBJ1-5; tentative D call: TRBD1 (5 bases). CDR3 length: 15 residues. With 5 bases removed from V and 0 bases from J, the gap between germline ends came to 11 bases. The CDR3 DNA reads as TGTGCCAGCAGTGCCTCGGGGGATAGCAATCAGCCCCAGCATTTT. As protein: CASSASGDSNQPQHF.

This clonotype has at least ten counts. V is TRBV18 and J is TRBJ2-5; TRBD1 matches 7 bases. This CDR3 is 15 amino acids long. V trimming: 0 bases; J trimming: 1 base; junction bases outside the gene matches: 2. Germline V gene sequence: CDR1 KGHSH, CDR2 LQKENI. The CDR3 sequence: CASSPPRTGQETQYF. CDR3 sequence (DNA): TGTGCCAGCTCACCACCCAGGACAGGCCAAGAGACCCAGTACTTC.

A word on this clonotype: A clone one base away is much larger, so this may be a read error. This rearrangement joins TRBV18 to TRBJ2-5; TRBD2 is a possible D gene (5 bases). The CDR3 is made up of 14 amino acids. CDR1 is KGHSH, CDR2 LQKENI, per germline. Trimming shortened V by 1 base and J by 3 bases, and 9 bases separated the two germline ends. CDR3 amino acids: CASSPQPAEETQYF. The CDR3 DNA follows: TGTGCCAGCTCACCACAACCAGCGGAAGAGACCCAGTACTTC.

The chain employs TRBV5-1 and TRBJ2-1; the D is unclear. The germline CDR1 and CDR2 sequences are SGHRS and YFSETQ. The CDR3 is made up of 14 amino acids. The V and J ends lost 3 bases and 0 bases respectively, with 7 bases between them. The CDR3 DNA reads as TGCGCCAGCAGCTGGATAAGCTCCTACAATGAGCAGTTCTTC. It codes for CASSWISSYNEQFF. The variable domain in full, completed from reference TRBV5-1 and TRBJ2-1, reads KAGVTQTPRYLIKTRGQQVTLSCSPISGHRSVSWYQQTPGQGLQFLFEYFSETQRNKGNFPGRFSGRQFSNSRSEMNVSTLELGDSALYLCASSWISSYNEQFFGPGTRLTVL.

The chain combines TRBV20-1 with TRBJ2-7; TRBD1 agrees at 7 bases. CDR3 length equals 16 residues. V shed 4 bases, J shed 9 bases, and the junction held 21 bases outside the gene matches. The V gene's germline CDR1 is DFQATT and CDR2 SNEGSKA (reference sequence). The CDR3 protein is CSATPLERQGVGRQYF. The CDR3 nucleotides read TGCAGTGCTACCCCATTAGAAAGGCAGGGGGTTGGAAGGCAGTACTTC.

This clonotype was found many times. V and J are TRBV2 and TRBJ2-5; D remains ambiguous. The germline V and J ends were trimmed by 6 bases and 0 bases, with 8 bases remaining between them. CDR1 and CDR2 (germline): SNHLY, FYNNEI. The CDR3 is 13 amino acids. The CDR3 reads CASRHVDQETQYF. CDR3 DNA sequence: TGTGCCAGCAGACATGTCGACCAAGAGACCCAGTACTTC. The full variable domain, its missing parts supplied by reference TRBV2 and TRBJ2-5, is EPEVTQTPSHQVTQMGQEVILRCVPISNHLYFYWYRQILGQKVEFLVSFYNNEISEKSEIFDDQFSVERPDGSNFTLKIRSTKLEDSAMYFCASRHVDQETQYFGPGTRLLVL.

This clonotype appeared many times. The chain combines TRBV7-2 with TRBJ1-2; D possibly corresponds to TRBD1 (5 bases). In germline, CDR1 is SGHTA, CDR2 FQGNSA. Trimming cost V 3 bases and J 2 bases, with 13 bases left between them. The CDR3 length is 15 residues. CDR3 sequence (DNA): TGTGCCAGCAGCTTTCCAGGGACTAGAAACTATGGCTACACCTTC. Protein sequence: CASSFPGTRNYGYTF.

Points on this clonotype: This may arise from a read error, as a much more abundant clone is one base away. This chain uses TRBV9 with TRBJ2-3; 11 bases fit TRBD2. There are 16 residues in the CDR3. Germline CDR1 reads SGDLS; CDR2 reads YYNGEE. CDR3 coding DNA: TGTGCCAGCAGAGTAGAGGATAGCGGGGGGGCCTTTACGCAGTATTTT. This codes for CASRVEDSGGAFTQYF. The variable domain in full, with the rest retrieved from reference TRBV9 and TRBJ2-3, is DSGVTQTPKHLITATGQRVTLRCSPRSGDLSVYWYQQSLDQGLQFLIQYYNGEERAKGNILERFSAQQFPDLHSELNLSSLELGDSALYFCASRVEDSGGAFTQYFGPGTRLTVL.

In this sample, this clonotype turned up many times. This chain uses TRBV20-1 with TRBJ2-5; maybe TRBD1 (5 bases). The V and J ends lost 6 bases and 2 bases respectively, with 10 bases between them. The CDR3 loop spans 12 amino acids. The germline gives CDR1 DFQATT, CDR2 SNEGSKA (reference sequence). The CDR3, as DNA: TGCAGTGCCGACAGTGGACAAGAGACCCAGTACTTC. This codes for CSADSGQETQYF.

The genes are TRBV5-6 and TRBJ2-5; TRBD2 agrees at 12 bases. Germline CDR1 SGHDT, CDR2 YYEEEE. The trim removed 1 base at V and 5 bases at J, leaving 6 bases unmatched. This CDR3 has 16 residues. CDR3 in DNA: TGTGCCAGCAGCTTGCTGCTAGCGGGGGGGAAGGAGACCCAGTACTTC. Protein product: CASSLLLAGGKETQYF.

This chain joins TRBV7-2 and TRBJ2-1; tentatively, D is TRBD1 or TRBD2 (6 bases each). Germline lookup yields CDR1 SGHTA and CDR2 FQGNSA. The CDR3 contains 14 residues. V gave up 8 bases and J gave up 8 bases, with 19 bases separating them. The chain's CDR3 is CASGSDNRGDEQFF. DNA for the CDR3: TGTGCCAGCGGCTCGGATAATAGGGGGGATGAGCAGTTCTTC. Supplemented by reference TRBV7-2 and TRBJ2-1, the full variable domain reads GAGVSQSPSNKVTEKGKDVELRCDPISGHTALYWYRQSLGQGLEFLIYFQGNSAPDKSGLPSDRFSAERTGGSVSTLTIQRTQQEDSAVYLCASGSDNRGDEQFFGPGTRLTVL.

This clonotype was detected only a few times. This rearrangement joins TRBV28 to TRBJ2-7; D is unresolved. Trimming pared 10 bases from V and 2 bases from J, leaving 18 bases between. The CDR3 runs 14 residues. CDR1 and CDR2 from the germline V gene are MDHEN and SYDVKM. The CDR3 loop reads CATQPDGYTYEQYF. For the CDR3, the DNA is TGTGCCACCCAGCCCGACGGGTACACCTACGAGCAGTACTTC.

The rearrangement uses TRBV19 and TRBJ1-5; 7 nucleotides line up with TRBD1. V was clipped by 6 bases and J by 7 bases; unmatched bases: 15. Germline-derived CDR1 and CDR2 are LNHDA and SQIVND (reference sequence). The length of the CDR3 is 16 residues. Written as DNA, the CDR3 is TGTGCCAGTAGCCCGGGACAGCGCCTGATGCCCCAGCCCCAGCATTTT. This codes for CASSPGQRLMPQPQHF.

This clonotype was seen only a few times. The chain has TRBV12-3 or TRBV12-4 and TRBJ1-1; 7 positions agree with TRBD1. With V trimmed by 6 bases and J by 3 bases, 7 bases remained unmatched. This CDR3 spans 14 amino acids. CDR3 in DNA: TGTGCCAGCAGCGGACAGGATCGACACACTGAAGCTTTCTTT. Protein product: CASSGQDRHTEAFF.